This TCR beta chain was sequenced during a study of sequential checkpoint blockade in melanoma. About the study: After both sequences, patients received maintenance nivolumab.

Per germline, CDR1 SGHVS and CDR2 FNYEAQ. The CDR3 consists of 16 residues. Trimming removed 5 bases from V and 1 base from J; junction bases left unmatched: 7. Some clones are missing from TCRdb's copy, which holds only in-frame ones; the method was immunoSEQ multiplex PCR. The table records under 15,000 clones, roughly four fifths of them present only once. The treatment here: randomized to nivolumab then ipilimumab (arm A) or the reverse (arm B). This clonotype originated in a human donor with melanoma. The starting material was CD8+ T cells sorted from blood (inferred from file names), obtained from a patient given nivolumab and ipilimumab in sequence. The gene calls are TRBV7-6 and TRBJ2-2, with TRBD2 matching over 7 bases. DNA of the CDR3: TGTGCCAGCAGCCGGCCGGGACTACAGAACACCGGGGAGCTGTTTTTT. Its translation is CASSRPGLQNTGELFF.